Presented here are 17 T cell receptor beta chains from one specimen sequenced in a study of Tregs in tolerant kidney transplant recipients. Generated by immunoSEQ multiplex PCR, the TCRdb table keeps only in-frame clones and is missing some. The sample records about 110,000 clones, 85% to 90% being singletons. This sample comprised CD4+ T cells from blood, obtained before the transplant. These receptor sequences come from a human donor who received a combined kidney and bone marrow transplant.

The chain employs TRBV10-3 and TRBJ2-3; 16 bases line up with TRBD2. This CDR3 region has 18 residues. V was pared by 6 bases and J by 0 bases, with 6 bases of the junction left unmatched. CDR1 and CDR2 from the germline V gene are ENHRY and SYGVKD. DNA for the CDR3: TGTGCCATCAGGGGGACTAGCGGGAGGGCCCTCAGCACAGATACGCAGTATTTT. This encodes CAIRGTSGRALSTDTQYF.

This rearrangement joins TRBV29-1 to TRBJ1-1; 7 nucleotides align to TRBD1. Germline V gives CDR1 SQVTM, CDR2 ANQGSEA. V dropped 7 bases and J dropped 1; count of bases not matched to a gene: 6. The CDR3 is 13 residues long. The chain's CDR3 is CSGTRDRNTEAFF. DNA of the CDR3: TGCAGCGGCACCCGGGACAGGAACACTGAAGCTTTCTTT.

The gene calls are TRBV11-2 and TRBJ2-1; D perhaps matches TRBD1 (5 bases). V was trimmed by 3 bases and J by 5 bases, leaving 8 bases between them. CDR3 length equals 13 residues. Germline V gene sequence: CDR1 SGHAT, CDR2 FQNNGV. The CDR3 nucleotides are TGTGCCAGCAGCTTGGTCAGGGACAATGAGCAGTTCTTC. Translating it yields CASSLVRDNEQFF.

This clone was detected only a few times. CDR3 nucleotides: TGCGCCAGCAGCTTGAGAGCGGGAGGAACGCCTAACGAGCAGTACTTC. Translating it yields CASSLRAGGTPNEQYF. The V call is TRBV5-1, the J call TRBJ2-7, with 9 positions matching TRBD2. This CDR3 spans 16 amino acids. With V trimmed by 1 base and J by 5 bases, 10 bases remained unmatched. CDR1 is SGHRS and CDR2 is YFSETQ in the germline V gene.

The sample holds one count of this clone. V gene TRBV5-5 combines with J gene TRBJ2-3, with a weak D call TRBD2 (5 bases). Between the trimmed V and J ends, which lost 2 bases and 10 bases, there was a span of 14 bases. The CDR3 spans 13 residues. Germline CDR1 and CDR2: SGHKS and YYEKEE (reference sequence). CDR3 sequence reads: CASSLAGVLAQYF. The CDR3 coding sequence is TGTGCCAGCAGCTTAGCCGGGGTATTGGCGCAGTATTTT.

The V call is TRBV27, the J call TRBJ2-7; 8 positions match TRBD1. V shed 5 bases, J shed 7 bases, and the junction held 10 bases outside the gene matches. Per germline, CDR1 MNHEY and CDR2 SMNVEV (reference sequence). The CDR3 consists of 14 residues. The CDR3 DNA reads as TGTGCCAGCAGTCGGGACAGGTTTTCGTCTGAGCAGTACTTC. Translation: CASSRDRFSSEQYF.

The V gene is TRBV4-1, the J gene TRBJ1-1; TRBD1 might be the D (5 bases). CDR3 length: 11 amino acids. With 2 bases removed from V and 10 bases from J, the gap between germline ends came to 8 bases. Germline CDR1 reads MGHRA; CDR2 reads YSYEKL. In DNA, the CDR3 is TGCGCCAGCAGCCAAAGACAGACAGCTTTCTTT. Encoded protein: CASSQRQTAFF.

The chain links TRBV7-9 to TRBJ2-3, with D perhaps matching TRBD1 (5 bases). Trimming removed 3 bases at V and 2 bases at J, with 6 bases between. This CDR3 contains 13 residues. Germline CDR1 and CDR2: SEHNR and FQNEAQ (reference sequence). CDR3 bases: TGTGCCAGCAGCTTCGGACACACAGATACGCAGTATTTT. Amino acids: CASSFGHTDTQYF.

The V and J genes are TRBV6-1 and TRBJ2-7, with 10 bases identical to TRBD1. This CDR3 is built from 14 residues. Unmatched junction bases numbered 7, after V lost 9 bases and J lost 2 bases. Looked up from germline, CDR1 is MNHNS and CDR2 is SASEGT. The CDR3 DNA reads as TGTGCCAGTTCTAAGGGGACAGGGGCCTACGAGCAGTACTTC. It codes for CASSKGTGAYEQYF.

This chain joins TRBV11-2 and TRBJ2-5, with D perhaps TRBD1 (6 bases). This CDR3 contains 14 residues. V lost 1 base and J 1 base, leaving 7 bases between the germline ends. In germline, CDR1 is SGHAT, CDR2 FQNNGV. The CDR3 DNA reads TGTGCCAGCAGCTTAGGCAGGGGCCAAGAGACCCAGTACTTC. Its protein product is CASSLGRGQETQYF. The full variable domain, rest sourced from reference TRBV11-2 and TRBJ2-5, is EAGVAQSPRYKIIEKRQSVAFWCNPISGHATLYWYQQILGQGPKLLIQFQNNGVVDDSQLPKDRFSAERLKGVDSTLKIQPAKLEDSAVYLCASSLGRGQETQYFGPGTRLLVL.

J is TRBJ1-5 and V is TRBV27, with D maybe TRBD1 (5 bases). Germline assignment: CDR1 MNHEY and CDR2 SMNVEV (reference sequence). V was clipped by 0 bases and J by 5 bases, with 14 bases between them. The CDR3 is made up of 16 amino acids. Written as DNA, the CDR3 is TGTGCCAGCAGTTTATCCCCCCTGGGAGGGGATCAGCCCCAGCATTTT. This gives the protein CASSLSPLGGDQPQHF.

CDR3 DNA sequence: TGTGCCAGCAGTGAACCGAGACAGGGCCCATATTTT. This sequence encodes CASSEPRQGPYF. The chain recombines TRBV6-1 with TRBJ2-3, with 7 bases aligning to TRBD1. V lost 2 bases and J lost 15; bases outside the gene matches: 8. The CDR3 extends over 12 amino acids. The germline CDR1 and CDR2 sequences are MNHNS and SASEGT.

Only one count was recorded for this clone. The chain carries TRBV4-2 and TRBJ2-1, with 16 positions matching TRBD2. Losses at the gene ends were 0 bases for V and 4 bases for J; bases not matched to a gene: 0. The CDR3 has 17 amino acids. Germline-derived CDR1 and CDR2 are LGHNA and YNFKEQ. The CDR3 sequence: CASSQEGLAGGYNEQFF. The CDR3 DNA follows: TGTGCCAGCAGCCAAGAGGGACTAGCGGGGGGGTACAATGAGCAGTTCTTC.

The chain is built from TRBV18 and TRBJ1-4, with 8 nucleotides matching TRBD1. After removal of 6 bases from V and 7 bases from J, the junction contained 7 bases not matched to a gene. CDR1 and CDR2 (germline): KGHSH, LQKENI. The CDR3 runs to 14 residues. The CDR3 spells CASSRGQGLEKLFF. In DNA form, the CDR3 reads TGTGCCAGCTCTCGCGGACAGGGACTTGAAAAACTGTTTTTT.

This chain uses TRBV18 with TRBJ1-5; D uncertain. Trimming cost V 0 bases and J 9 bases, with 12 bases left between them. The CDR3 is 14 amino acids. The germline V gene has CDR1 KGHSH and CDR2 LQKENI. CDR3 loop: CASSPPGRGRPQHF. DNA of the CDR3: TGTGCCAGCTCACCACCGGGCCGGGGTCGGCCCCAGCATTTT. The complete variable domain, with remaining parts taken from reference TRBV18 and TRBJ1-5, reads NAGVMQNPRHLVRRRGQEARLRCSPMKGHSHVYWYRQLPEEGLKFMVYLQKENIIDESGMPKERFSAEFPKEGPSILRIQQVVRGDSAAYFCASSPPGRGRPQHFGDGTRLSIL.

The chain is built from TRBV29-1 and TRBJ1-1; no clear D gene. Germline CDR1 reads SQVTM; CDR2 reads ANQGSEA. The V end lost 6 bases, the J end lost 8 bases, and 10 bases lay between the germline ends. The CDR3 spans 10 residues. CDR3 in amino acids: CSVMTGEAFF. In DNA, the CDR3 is TGCAGCGTGATGACGGGGGAAGCTTTCTTT.

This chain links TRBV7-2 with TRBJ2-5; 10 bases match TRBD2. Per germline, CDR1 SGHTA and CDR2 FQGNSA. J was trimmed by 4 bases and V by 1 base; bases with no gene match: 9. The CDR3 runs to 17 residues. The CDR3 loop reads CASSLVLSGGAGETQYF. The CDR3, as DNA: TGTGCCAGCAGCTTAGTTCTCAGCGGGGGGGCCGGAGAGACCCAGTACTTC.